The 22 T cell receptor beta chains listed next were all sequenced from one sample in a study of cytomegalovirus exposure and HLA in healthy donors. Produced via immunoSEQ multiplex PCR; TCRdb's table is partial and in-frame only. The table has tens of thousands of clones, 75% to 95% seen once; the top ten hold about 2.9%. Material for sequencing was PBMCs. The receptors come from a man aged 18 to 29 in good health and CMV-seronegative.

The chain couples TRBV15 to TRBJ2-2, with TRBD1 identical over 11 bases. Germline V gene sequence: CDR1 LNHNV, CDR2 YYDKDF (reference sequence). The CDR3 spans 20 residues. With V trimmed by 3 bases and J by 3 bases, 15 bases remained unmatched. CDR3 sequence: CATSSPRTGGWIMDTGELFF. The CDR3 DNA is TGTGCCACCAGCAGCCCTAGGACAGGGGGCTGGATTATGGACACCGGGGAGCTGTTTTTT.

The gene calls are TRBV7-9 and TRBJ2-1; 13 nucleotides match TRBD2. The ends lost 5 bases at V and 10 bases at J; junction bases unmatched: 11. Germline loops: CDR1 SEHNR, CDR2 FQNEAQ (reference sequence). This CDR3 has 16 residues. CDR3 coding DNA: TGTGCCAGCAGCCTTAGAGGACTAGCGGGAGTCCGCGAGCAGTTCTTC. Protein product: CASSLRGLAGVREQFF. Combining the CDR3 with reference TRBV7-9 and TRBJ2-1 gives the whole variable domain DTGVSQNPRHKITKRGQNVTFRCDPISEHNRLYWYRQTLGQGPEFLTYFQNEAQLEKSRLLSDRFSAERPKGSFSTLEIQRTEQGDSAMYLCASSLRGLAGVREQFFGPGTRLTVL.

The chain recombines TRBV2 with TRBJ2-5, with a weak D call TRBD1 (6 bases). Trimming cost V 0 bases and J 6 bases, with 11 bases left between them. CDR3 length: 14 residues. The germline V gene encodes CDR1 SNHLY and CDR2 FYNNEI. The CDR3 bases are TGTGCCAGCAGTGAAGCTGGGGGCGGCAAGACCCAGTACTTC. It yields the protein CASSEAGGGKTQYF.

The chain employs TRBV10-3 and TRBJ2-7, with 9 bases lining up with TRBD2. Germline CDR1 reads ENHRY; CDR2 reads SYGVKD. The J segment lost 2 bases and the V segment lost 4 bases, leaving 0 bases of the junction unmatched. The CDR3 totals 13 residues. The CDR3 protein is CAISGLAAYEQYF. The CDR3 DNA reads TGTGCCATCAGTGGACTAGCGGCCTACGAGCAGTACTTC.

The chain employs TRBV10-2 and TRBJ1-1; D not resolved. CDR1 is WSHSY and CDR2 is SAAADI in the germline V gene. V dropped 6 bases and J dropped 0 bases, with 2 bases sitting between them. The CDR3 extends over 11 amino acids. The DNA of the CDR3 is TGCGCCAGCAGCTTGAACACTGAAGCTTTCTTT. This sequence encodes CASSLNTEAFF.

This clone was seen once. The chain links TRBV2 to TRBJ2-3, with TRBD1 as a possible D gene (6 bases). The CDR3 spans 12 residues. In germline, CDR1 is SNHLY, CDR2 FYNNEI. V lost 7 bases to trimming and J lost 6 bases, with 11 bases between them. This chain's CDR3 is CASKQGGDTQYF. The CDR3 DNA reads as TGTGCCAGCAAACAGGGCGGCGATACGCAGTATTTT.

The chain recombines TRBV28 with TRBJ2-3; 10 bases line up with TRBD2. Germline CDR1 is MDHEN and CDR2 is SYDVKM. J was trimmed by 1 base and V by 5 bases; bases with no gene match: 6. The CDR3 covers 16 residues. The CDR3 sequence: CASSLTLAGGTDTQYF. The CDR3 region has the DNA TGTGCCAGCAGTCTCACTCTAGCGGGGGGCACAGATACGCAGTATTTT.

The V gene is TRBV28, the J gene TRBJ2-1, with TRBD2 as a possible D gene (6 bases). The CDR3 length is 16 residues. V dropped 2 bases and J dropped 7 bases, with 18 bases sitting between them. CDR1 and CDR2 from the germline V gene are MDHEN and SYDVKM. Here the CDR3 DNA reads TGTGCCAGCAGTTTACTCCTAGCGTCCCGGCCTAATGAGCAGTTCTTC. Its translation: CASSLLLASRPNEQFF. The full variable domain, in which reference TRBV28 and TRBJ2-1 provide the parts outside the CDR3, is DVKVTQSSRYLVKRTGEKVFLECVQDMDHENMFWYRQDPGLGLRLIYFSYDVKMKEKGDIPEGYSVSREKKERFSLILESASTNQTSMYLCASSLLLASRPNEQFFGPGTRLTVL.

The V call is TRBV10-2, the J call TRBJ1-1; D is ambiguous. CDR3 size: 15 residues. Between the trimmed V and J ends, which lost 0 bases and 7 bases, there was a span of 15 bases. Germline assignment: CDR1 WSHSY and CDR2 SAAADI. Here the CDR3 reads CASSESSGRSGEAFF. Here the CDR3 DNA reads TGCGCCAGCAGTGAGTCGTCGGGGAGATCGGGTGAAGCTTTCTTT.

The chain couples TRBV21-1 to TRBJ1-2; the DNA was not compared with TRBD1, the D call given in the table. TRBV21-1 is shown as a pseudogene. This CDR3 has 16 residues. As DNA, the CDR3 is TGTGCCAGCAGCAAAGCCCCCGGGACAGGGCCACACGGCTACACCTTC. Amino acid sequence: CASSKAPGTGPHGYTF.

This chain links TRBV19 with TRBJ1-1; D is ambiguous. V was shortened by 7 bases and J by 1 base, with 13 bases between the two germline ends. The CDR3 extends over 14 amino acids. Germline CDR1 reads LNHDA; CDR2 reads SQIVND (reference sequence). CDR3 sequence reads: CASIIGEGNTEAFF. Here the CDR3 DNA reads TGTGCCAGTATCATAGGAGAGGGGAACACTGAAGCTTTCTTT.

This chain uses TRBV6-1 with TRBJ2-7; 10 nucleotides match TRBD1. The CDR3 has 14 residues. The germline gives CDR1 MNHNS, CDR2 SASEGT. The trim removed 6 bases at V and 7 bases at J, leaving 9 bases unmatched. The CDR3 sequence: CASRVGTGVVEQYF. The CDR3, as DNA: TGTGCCAGCAGAGTCGGGACAGGGGTTGTGGAGCAGTACTTC.

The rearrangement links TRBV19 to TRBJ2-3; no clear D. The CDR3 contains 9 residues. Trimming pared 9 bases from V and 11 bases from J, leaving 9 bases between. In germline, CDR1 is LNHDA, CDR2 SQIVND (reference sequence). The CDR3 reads CASPKRQYF. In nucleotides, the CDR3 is TGTGCCAGCCCGAAGCGGCAGTATTTT. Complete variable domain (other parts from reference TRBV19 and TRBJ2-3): DGGITQSPKYLFRKEGQNVTLSCEQNLNHDAMYWYRQDPGQGLRLIYYSQIVNDFQKGDIAEGYSVSREKKESFPLTVTSAQKNPTAFYLCASPKRQYFGPGTRLTVL.

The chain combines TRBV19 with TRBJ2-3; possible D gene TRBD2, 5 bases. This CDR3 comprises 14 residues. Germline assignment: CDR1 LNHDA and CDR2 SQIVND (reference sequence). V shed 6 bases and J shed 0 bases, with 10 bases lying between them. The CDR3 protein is CASRGGLSTDTQYF. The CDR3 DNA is TGTGCCAGTAGAGGCGGACTCAGCACAGATACGCAGTATTTT.

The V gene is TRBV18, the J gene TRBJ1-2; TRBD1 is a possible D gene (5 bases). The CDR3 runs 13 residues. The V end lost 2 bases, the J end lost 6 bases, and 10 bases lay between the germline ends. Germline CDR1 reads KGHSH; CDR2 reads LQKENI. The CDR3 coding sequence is TGTGCCAGCTCACCAACAGGACCAGATGGCTACACCTTC. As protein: CASSPTGPDGYTF.

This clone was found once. The CDR3 DNA sequence: TGTGCCAGTGGGGACAGGGGCCGGGGAAAACTGTTTTTT. Its protein is CASGDRGRGKLFF. This chain uses TRBV19 with TRBJ1-4; 10 nucleotides align to TRBD1. From germline, CDR1 is LNHDA and CDR2 SQIVND (reference sequence). V lost 8 bases and J lost 10; bases outside the gene matches: 7. The CDR3 runs 13 residues.

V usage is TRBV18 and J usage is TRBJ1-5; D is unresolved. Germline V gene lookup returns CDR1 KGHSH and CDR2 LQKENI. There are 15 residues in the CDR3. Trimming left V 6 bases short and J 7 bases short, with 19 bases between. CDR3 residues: CASSPEGAGGQPQHF. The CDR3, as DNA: TGTGCCAGCTCCCCAGAGGGCGCGGGTGGACAGCCCCAGCATTTT.

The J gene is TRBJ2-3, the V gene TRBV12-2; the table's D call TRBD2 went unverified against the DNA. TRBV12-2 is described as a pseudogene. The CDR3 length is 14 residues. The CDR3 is CAPSGELGTDTQYF. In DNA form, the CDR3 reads TGTGCACCTTCGGGGGAACTTGGCACAGATACGCAGTATTTT.

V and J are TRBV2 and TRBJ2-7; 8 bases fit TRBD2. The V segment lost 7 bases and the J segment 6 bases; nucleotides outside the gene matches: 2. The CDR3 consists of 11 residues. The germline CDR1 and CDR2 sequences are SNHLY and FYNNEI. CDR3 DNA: TGTGCCAGCACAGCGGGAGTCGAGCAGTACTTC. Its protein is CASTAGVEQYF.

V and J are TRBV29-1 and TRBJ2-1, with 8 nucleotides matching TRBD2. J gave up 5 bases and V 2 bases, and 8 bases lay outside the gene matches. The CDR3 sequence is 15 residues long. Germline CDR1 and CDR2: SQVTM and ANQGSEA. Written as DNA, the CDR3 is TGCAGCGTTGAACTAGCGGGTGGGGGCGACAATGAGCAGTTCTTC. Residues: CSVELAGGGDNEQFF.

CDR3 sequence: CASTYGVRGGYTF. For the CDR3, the DNA is TGTGCCAGCACATACGGGGTGCGTGGGGGCTACACCTTC. This sequence joins TRBV6-5 and TRBJ1-2; D remains ambiguous. Germline V gene sequence: CDR1 MNHEY, CDR2 SVGAGI. The CDR3 covers 13 residues. V lost 7 bases to trimming and J lost 8 bases, with 17 bases between them.

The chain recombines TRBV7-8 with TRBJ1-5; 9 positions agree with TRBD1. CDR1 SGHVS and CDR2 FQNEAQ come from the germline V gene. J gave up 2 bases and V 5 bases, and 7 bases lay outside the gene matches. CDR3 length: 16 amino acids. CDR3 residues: CASSQQGASRNQPQHF. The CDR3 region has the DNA TGTGCCAGCAGCCAACAGGGGGCCTCCCGCAATCAGCCCCAGCATTTT.